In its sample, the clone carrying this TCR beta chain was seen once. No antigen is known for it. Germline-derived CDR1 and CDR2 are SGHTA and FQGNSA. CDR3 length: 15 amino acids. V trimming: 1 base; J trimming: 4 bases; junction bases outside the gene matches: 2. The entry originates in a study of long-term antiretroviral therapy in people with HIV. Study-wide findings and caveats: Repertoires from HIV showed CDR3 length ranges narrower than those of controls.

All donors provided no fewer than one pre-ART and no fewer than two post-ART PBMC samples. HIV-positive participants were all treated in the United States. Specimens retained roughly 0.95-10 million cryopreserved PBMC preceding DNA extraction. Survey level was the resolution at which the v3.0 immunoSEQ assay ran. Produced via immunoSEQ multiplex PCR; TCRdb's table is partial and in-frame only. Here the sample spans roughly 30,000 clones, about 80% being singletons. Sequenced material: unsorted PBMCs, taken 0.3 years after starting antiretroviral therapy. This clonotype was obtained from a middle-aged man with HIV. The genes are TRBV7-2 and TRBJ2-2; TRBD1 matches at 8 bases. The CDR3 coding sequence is TGTGCCAGCAGCTTAGGGACAGGGATCACCGGGGAGCTGTTTTTT. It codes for CASSLGTGITGELFF.